This T cell receptor beta chain was sequenced for a study of OX40 agonist ivuxolimab in advanced cancers. Concerning this clone: Other nucleotide sequences from this sample produce the same CDR3.

Generated by immunoSEQ multiplex PCR, the TCRdb table keeps only in-frame clones and is missing some. The table shows roughly 77,000 clones, with 92% occurring only once. V lost 1 base to trimming and J lost 10 bases, with 8 bases between them. Germline assignment: CDR1 KGHSH and CDR2 LQKENI. This CDR3 is built from 12 residues. This rearrangement joins TRBV18 to TRBJ2-1, with D possibly called TRBD1 or TRBD2 (5 bases each). The TCR comes from an adult with an advanced solid tumor such as melanoma, head and neck, liver or kidney cancer. Sample: CD4+ or CD8+ T cells sorted from blood, taken in a trial of the OX40 agonist ivuxolimab. CDR3 loop: CASSPQRGEQFF. CDR3 DNA sequence: TGTGCCAGCTCACCACAGAGGGGAGAGCAGTTCTTC.